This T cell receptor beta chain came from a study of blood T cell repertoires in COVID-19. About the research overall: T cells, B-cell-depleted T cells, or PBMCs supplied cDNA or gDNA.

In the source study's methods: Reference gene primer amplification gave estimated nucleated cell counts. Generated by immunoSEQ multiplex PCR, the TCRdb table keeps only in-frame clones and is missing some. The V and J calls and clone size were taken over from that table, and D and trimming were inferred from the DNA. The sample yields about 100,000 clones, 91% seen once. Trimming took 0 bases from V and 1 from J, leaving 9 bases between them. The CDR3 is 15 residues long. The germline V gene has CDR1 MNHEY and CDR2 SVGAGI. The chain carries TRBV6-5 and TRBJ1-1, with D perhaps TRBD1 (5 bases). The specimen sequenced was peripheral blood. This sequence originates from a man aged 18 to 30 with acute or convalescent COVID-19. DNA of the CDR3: TGTGCCAGCAGTTACTCGGGCCAGGGGAACACTGAAGCTTTCTTT. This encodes CASSYSGQGNTEAFF.